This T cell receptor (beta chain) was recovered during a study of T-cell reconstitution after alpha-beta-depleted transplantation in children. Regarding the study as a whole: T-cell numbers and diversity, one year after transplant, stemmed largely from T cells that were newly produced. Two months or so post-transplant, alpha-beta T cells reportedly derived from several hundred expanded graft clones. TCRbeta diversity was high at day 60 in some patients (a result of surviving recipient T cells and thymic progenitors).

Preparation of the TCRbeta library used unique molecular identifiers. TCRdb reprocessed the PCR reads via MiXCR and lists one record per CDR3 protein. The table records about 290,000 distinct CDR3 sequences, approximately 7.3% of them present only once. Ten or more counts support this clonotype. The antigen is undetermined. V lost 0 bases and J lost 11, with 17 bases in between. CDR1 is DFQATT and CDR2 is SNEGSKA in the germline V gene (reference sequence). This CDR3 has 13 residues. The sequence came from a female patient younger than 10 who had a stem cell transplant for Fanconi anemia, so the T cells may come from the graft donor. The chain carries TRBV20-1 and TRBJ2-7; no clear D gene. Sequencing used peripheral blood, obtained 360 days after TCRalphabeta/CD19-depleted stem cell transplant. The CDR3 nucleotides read TGCAGTGCTAGAGATCCGGCTTTTCGGTGGAAGTACTTC. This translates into CSARDPAFRWKYF.